Each of the 12 T cell receptor beta chains below was sequenced from the same sample in a study of CD8 T cells in ankylosing spondylitis. TCRdb ran MiXCR on the 5' RACE reads and lists one entry per CDR3 protein. The sample has around 210,000 distinct CDR3 sequences, 8% to 9% seen once. Sequencing was performed on blood, either unsorted or a sorted T cell fraction (not recorded which). These receptors came from a female donor with ankylosing spondylitis or in good health (not recorded which).

This clonotype has a count of ten or more. The chain's CDR3 is CASSLGNEQYF. The DNA for the CDR3 is TGTGCCAGCAGTTTGGGCAACGAGCAGTACTTC. V is TRBV12-3 or TRBV12-4 and J is TRBJ2-7, with unresolved D. This CDR3 region has 11 residues. Deletions cut 3 bases from V and 5 bases from J, with 5 bases between.

This clonotype was detected ten times or more. The chain links TRBV6-1 to TRBJ1-1; perhaps TRBD1 as D (6 bases). The germline V and J ends were trimmed by 8 bases and 3 bases, with 16 bases remaining between them. The CDR3 is 14 amino acids. CDR1 and CDR2 from the germline V gene are MNHNS and SASEGT. CDR3 in amino acids: CASRPPGADTEAFF. DNA of the CDR3: TGTGCCAGCCGTCCTCCGGGGGCAGACACTGAAGCTTTCTTT.

This clonotype showed up many times. This chain joins TRBV20-1 and TRBJ2-1; the D gene is possibly TRBD1 (6 bases). This CDR3 is built from 14 residues. Trimming took off 4 bases at V and 0 bases at J, with 10 bases between the two ends. The germline CDR1 and CDR2 sequences are DFQATT and SNEGSKA (reference sequence). The CDR3 spells CSAKGTYSYNEQFF. Here the CDR3 DNA reads TGCAGTGCTAAAGGGACATACTCCTACAATGAGCAGTTCTTC.

This clonotype was counted at least ten times. The chain combines TRBV4-3 with TRBJ2-1; D perhaps matches TRBD2 (5 bases). CDR3 size: 17 residues. Trimming took 4 bases from V and 0 from J, leaving 16 bases between them. Per the germline V gene, CDR1 is LGHNA and CDR2 is YSLEER. CDR3 DNA sequence: TGCGCCAGCAGCCGCCAATGGCGGGCGAGCTCCTACAATGAGCAGTTCTTC. Translating gives CASSRQWRASSYNEQFF.

Only a few counts were recorded for this clonotype. The chain joins TRBV6-2 or TRBV6-3 to TRBJ2-1, with D uncertain. The V gene's germline CDR1 is MNHEY and CDR2 SVGEGT. The CDR3 covers 13 residues. V shed 7 bases and J shed 4 bases, with 11 bases lying between them. CDR3 sequence reads: CASKLSSYNEQFF. For the CDR3, the DNA is TGTGCCAGCAAGCTTTCTAGTTACAATGAGCAGTTCTTC.

This clonotype was recorded at least ten times. This rearrangement joins TRBV5-4 to TRBJ2-7, with 11 bases aligning to TRBD2. CDR3 length: 16 amino acids. Per the germline V gene, CDR1 is SGHNT and CDR2 is YYREEE (reference sequence). The V segment lost 0 bases and the J segment 1 base; nucleotides outside the gene matches: 3. The DNA for the CDR3 is TGTGCCAGCAGCTTGGGATTAGCGGGAGGGTCCTACGAGCAGTACTTC. Amino acid sequence: CASSLGLAGGSYEQYF.

This clonotype was seen repeatedly, ten times or more. The J gene is TRBJ2-1, the V gene TRBV5-1, with 10 nucleotides matching TRBD2. This CDR3 comprises 15 residues. Germline trimming cut 6 bases from V and 7 bases from J; bases unmatched to any gene: 10. Germline CDR1 reads SGHRS; CDR2 reads YFSETQ. For the CDR3, the DNA is TGCGCCAGCATGCAGAGTCTAGCGGGAGTTAATGAGCAGTTCTTC. This codes for CASMQSLAGVNEQFF.

In this sample, this clonotype turned up many times. V and J are TRBV20-1 and TRBJ2-1; D remains unclear. The CDR3 consists of 15 residues. With 3 bases removed from V and 0 bases from J, the gap between germline ends came to 12 bases. In germline, CDR1 is DFQATT, CDR2 SNEGSKA (reference sequence). CDR3 coding DNA: TGCAGTGCTAGGGAGCGTTCAAGCTCCTACAATGAGCAGTTCTTC. Translating it yields CSARERSSSYNEQFF.

This clonotype was seen at least ten times. The rearrangement joins TRBV7-2 to TRBJ2-1; the match to TRBD2 covers 12 bases. This CDR3 contains 17 residues. Germline trimming cut 5 bases from V and 6 bases from J; bases unmatched to any gene: 11. CDR1 SGHTA and CDR2 FQGNSA come from the germline V gene. In nucleotides, the CDR3 is TGTGCCAGCAGCACGACTAGCGGGAGCATACTGGCCAATGAGCAGTTCTTC. Translated: CASSTTSGSILANEQFF. Full variable domain (missing parts from reference TRBV7-2 and TRBJ2-1): GAGVSQSPSNKVTEKGKDVELRCDPISGHTALYWYRQSLGQGLEFLIYFQGNSAPDKSGLPSDRFSAERTGGSVSTLTIQRTQQEDSAVYLCASSTTSGSILANEQFFGPGTRLTVL.

The chain combines TRBV20-1 with TRBJ1-6; D unresolved. The V end was cut by 6 bases, the J end by 2 bases, with 5 bases between. This CDR3 is built from 12 residues. The germline gives CDR1 DFQATT, CDR2 SNEGSKA (reference sequence). The CDR3 nucleotides are TGCAGTGCCACAGCCTATAATTCACCCCTCCACTTT. Its protein is CSATAYNSPLHF.

This clonotype was recorded at least ten times. The chain links TRBV7-2 to TRBJ2-5; D gene unclear. The CDR3 runs to 16 residues. Germline-derived CDR1 and CDR2 are SGHTA and FQGNSA. The V gene lost 5 bases and the J gene lost 1 base, with 17 bases spanning the gap. The DNA of the CDR3 is TGTGCCAGCAGCCCAGAGACCCGATTCCGCCAAGAGACCCAGTACTTC. This encodes CASSPETRFRQETQYF.

The gene calls are TRBV6-6 and TRBJ2-5; no clear D. Trimming left V 2 bases short and J 4 bases short, with 11 bases between. CDR1 is MNHNY, CDR2 SVGAGI, per germline (reference sequence). This CDR3 comprises 14 residues. The CDR3 loop is CASSYRPLTETQYF. The CDR3 DNA sequence: TGTGCCAGCAGTTACCGACCCTTGACAGAGACCCAGTACTTC.